These 32 T cell receptor beta chains originate from one sample sequenced in a study of blood T cell repertoires in COVID-19. The protocol was immunoSEQ multiplex PCR, while the TCRdb copy is restricted to in-frame clones and leaves out a portion. The sample has 60,000 or so clones; roughly 84% are singletons. Sequencing was carried out using peripheral blood. The receptor source for this set is a woman aged 80 or over with acute or convalescent COVID-19.

The chain recombines TRBV7-7 with TRBJ2-5; D uncertain. Germline values: CDR1 SSHAT, CDR2 FNYEAQ (reference sequence). Trimming removed 1 base at V and 2 bases at J, with 5 bases between. This CDR3 region has 13 residues. CDR3 in amino acids: CASSLGQQETQYF. CDR3 coding DNA: TGTGCCAGCAGCTTAGGGCAACAAGAGACCCAGTACTTC.

The chain uses TRBV15 and TRBJ2-1, with D maybe TRBD1 (6 bases). The CDR3 has 14 residues. V was trimmed by 6 bases and J by 4 bases, leaving 13 bases between them. In germline, CDR1 is LNHNV, CDR2 YYDKDF (reference sequence). CDR3 amino acids: CATSAGTPYNEQFF. The CDR3 DNA sequence: TGTGCCACCAGTGCCGGGACACCATACAATGAGCAGTTCTTC.

V usage is TRBV19 and J usage is TRBJ1-2; TRBD1 matches at 9 bases. The V and J ends lost 6 bases and 5 bases, in that order; junction bases with no gene match: 13. Germline CDR1 LNHDA, CDR2 SQIVND (reference sequence). There are 16 residues in the CDR3. CDR3 loop: CASRTIQGAGVYGYTF. The CDR3 DNA reads TGTGCCAGTAGAACGATACAGGGGGCGGGAGTTTATGGCTACACCTTC.

This clone is a singleton in its sample. The CDR3 nucleotides read TGTGCCAGCAGCGTAGTAGGAGGGGATAATGAAAAACTGTTTTTT. It codes for CASSVVGGDNEKLFF. The V call is TRBV9, the J call TRBJ1-4; tentatively, D is TRBD1 (5 bases). This CDR3 has 15 residues. Trimming cost V 0 bases and J 4 bases, with 10 bases left between them. In germline, CDR1 is SGDLS, CDR2 YYNGEE.

This chain joins TRBV5-6 and TRBJ2-2; 12 positions match TRBD2. The germline V gene encodes CDR1 SGHDT and CDR2 YYEEEE. V gave up 0 bases and J gave up 4 bases; unmatched junction bases: 4. CDR3 length equals 17 residues. CDR3 loop: CASSLAPSGGATGELFF. CDR3 nucleotide sequence: TGTGCCAGCAGCTTGGCTCCTAGCGGGGGGGCCACCGGGGAGCTGTTTTTT.

V usage is TRBV7-8 and J usage is TRBJ1-5, with 9 bases matching TRBD1. V lost 6 bases and J lost 4; bases outside the gene matches: 13. Germline assignment: CDR1 SGHVS and CDR2 FQNEAQ. CDR3 size: 17 residues. The CDR3 protein is CASSSATGGRMNQPQHF. The CDR3 nucleotides are TGTGCCAGCAGTTCTGCGACAGGGGGGCGCATGAATCAGCCCCAGCATTTT.

V gene TRBV11-3 combines with J gene TRBJ1-1, with 9 bases matching TRBD1. Unmatched junction bases numbered 4, after V lost 1 base and J lost 4 bases. Germline assignment: CDR1 SGHNT and CDR2 YENEEA. The CDR3 has 15 residues. Written as DNA, the CDR3 is TGTGCCAGCAGCTTAGTCTCGACAGGGGGCACTGAAGCTTTCTTT. It specifies CASSLVSTGGTEAFF.

The CDR3 DNA is TGTGCCAGTAGTATTGGCACAGCCTCCTACGAGCAGTACTTC. It codes for CASSIGTASYEQYF. V usage is TRBV19 and J usage is TRBJ2-7; no clear D. Trimming removed 3 bases from V and 0 bases from J, with 9 bases in between. Germline V CDR1 and CDR2: LNHDA, SQIVND (reference sequence). This CDR3 spans 14 amino acids.

This clone was picked up a small number of times. V usage is TRBV5-6 and J usage is TRBJ1-6, with 8 bases that match TRBD1. Germline CDR1 is SGHDT and CDR2 is YYEEEE. The CDR3 is 17 residues long. The J segment lost 9 bases and the V segment lost 4 bases, leaving 15 bases of the junction unmatched. CDR3 coding DNA: TGTGCCAGCAGCCTAACCCAAGGACAGGGTTTGATTTCACCCCTCCACTTT. Translating it yields CASSLTQGQGLISPLHF.

This sequence joins TRBV14 and TRBJ1-6; 9 bases map to TRBD1. This CDR3 has 14 residues. V shed 4 bases, J shed 11 bases, and the junction held 6 bases outside the gene matches. Germline CDR1 SGHDN, CDR2 FVKESK. The chain's CDR3 is CASSRIDRGTPLHF. CDR3 bases: TGTGCCAGCAGCCGAATCGACAGGGGGACACCCCTCCACTTT.

The chain has TRBV7-2 and TRBJ2-6; possibly TRBD2 for D (6 bases). V was cut by 1 base and J by 0 bases, with 13 bases left in between. The CDR3 loop spans 18 amino acids. CDR1 is SGHTA and CDR2 is FQGNSA in the germline V gene. The CDR3 DNA is TGTGCCAGCAGCTTAGGGGGGACTGACAGCTCTGGGGCCAACGTCCTGACTTTC. Its protein product is CASSLGGTDSSGANVLTF.

The chain combines TRBV5-4 with TRBJ2-1; the D gene is possibly TRBD2 (7 bases). The V gene lost 1 base and the J gene lost 0 bases, with 11 bases spanning the gap. Germline V gives CDR1 SGHNT, CDR2 YYREEE (reference sequence). This CDR3 has 16 amino acids. CDR3 nucleotides: TGTGCCAGCAGCTTGCCGGGGGGCGGCTCCTACAATGAGCAGTTCTTC. This sequence encodes CASSLPGGGSYNEQFF.

This clone was seen a single time. The gene calls are TRBV5-1 and TRBJ1-1; no clear D. Germline V gives CDR1 SGHRS, CDR2 YFSETQ. Trimming shortened V by 3 bases and J by 3 bases, and 3 bases separated the two germline ends. This CDR3 spans 11 amino acids. The chain's CDR3 is CASSSDTEAFF. The DNA of the CDR3 is TGCGCCAGCAGCTCGGACACTGAAGCTTTCTTT.

This clone came up once. The J gene is TRBJ1-1, the V gene TRBV5-6; D not certain. Looked up from germline, CDR1 is SGHDT and CDR2 is YYEEEE. The germline V and J ends were trimmed by 1 base and 5 bases, with 15 bases remaining between them. The CDR3 is 15 amino acids. The CDR3 loop is CASSLRRNLGTEAFF. The CDR3 DNA follows: TGTGCCAGCAGCTTGAGGAGGAACCTTGGGACTGAAGCTTTCTTT.

The chain couples TRBV6-2 or TRBV6-3 to TRBJ2-3, with 11 bases fitting TRBD1. CDR1 is MNHEY and CDR2 is SVGEGT in the germline V gene. This CDR3 has 20 amino acids. V shed 0 bases and J 2 bases; nucleotides not matched to a gene: 13. Written as DNA, the CDR3 is TGTGCCAGCAGTTACTCGGGGACGGGGACAGGGGGAACCTACACAGATACGCAGTATTTT. As protein: CASSYSGTGTGGTYTDTQYF.

The chain joins TRBV5-1 to TRBJ2-5; 7 positions agree with TRBD2. Germline values: CDR1 SGHRS, CDR2 YFSETQ. Trimming removed 9 bases from V and 4 bases from J; junction bases left unmatched: 12. This CDR3 is 14 amino acids long. The CDR3 is CATSHEGRGETQYF. The CDR3 DNA sequence: TGCGCCACCTCACACGAAGGGAGGGGAGAGACCCAGTACTTC.

The chain joins TRBV9 to TRBJ1-5; D possibly corresponds to TRBD1 (5 bases). The germline V gene encodes CDR1 SGDLS and CDR2 YYNGEE. The germline V and J ends were trimmed by 3 bases and 7 bases, with 14 bases remaining between them. The CDR3 runs to 14 residues. This chain's CDR3 is CASSEGTLGQPQHF. CDR3 nucleotide sequence: TGTGCCAGCAGCGAGGGGACTCTTGGGCAGCCCCAGCATTTT.

The chain links TRBV6-1 to TRBJ1-2; D unclear. The CDR3 totals 11 residues. Trimming removed 3 bases from V and 5 bases from J, with 4 bases in between. Germline V CDR1 and CDR2: MNHNS, SASEGT. The CDR3 is CASSDRYGYTF. Written as DNA, the CDR3 is TGTGCCAGCAGTGACAGATATGGCTACACCTTC.

As to this clone: The sample contains more than one DNA sequence encoding this CDR3. The chain has TRBV10-1 and TRBJ1-1, with 10 bases aligning to TRBD1. In germline, CDR1 is WNHNN, CDR2 SYGVQD (reference sequence). The CDR3 length is 13 residues. After removal of 5 bases from V and 4 bases from J, the junction contained 1 base not matched to a gene. In DNA, the CDR3 is TGCGCCAGCAGTCGGACAGGGGGCACTGAAGCTTTCTTT. Its protein is CASSRTGGTEAFF.

The V gene is TRBV2, the J gene TRBJ1-1; D gene uncertain. Germline assignment: CDR1 SNHLY and CDR2 FYNNEI. This CDR3 is built from 11 residues. The germline V and J ends were trimmed by 4 bases and 8 bases, with 8 bases remaining between them. Here the CDR3 reads CASSGQVEAFF. The CDR3 DNA reads TGTGCCAGCAGTGGGCAGGTCGAAGCTTTCTTT.

This rearrangement joins TRBV5-1 to TRBJ2-7, with TRBD1 matching over 7 bases. This CDR3 is built from 14 residues. The germline gives CDR1 SGHRS, CDR2 YFSETQ. V shed 5 bases and J 4 bases; nucleotides not matched to a gene: 9. The CDR3 nucleotides read TGCGCCAGCAGGGGCACAGGGGTTCATTACGAGCAGTACTTC. Its translation is CASRGTGVHYEQYF.

The chain recombines TRBV19 with TRBJ1-2, with 7 bases aligning to TRBD1. This CDR3 comprises 14 residues. V lost 5 bases, J lost 4 bases, and 7 bases stayed unmatched. Germline CDR1 LNHDA, CDR2 SQIVND (reference sequence). Written as DNA, the CDR3 is TGTGCCAGTAGTCACAGGGGTGAAGGCTATGGCTACACCTTC. This translates into CASSHRGEGYGYTF.

The V and J genes are TRBV7-2 and TRBJ1-1, with 8 bases fitting TRBD1. Trimming at V came to 4 bases and at J to 5 bases, leaving 12 bases not matched to a gene. CDR3 length equals 16 residues. In germline, CDR1 is SGHTA, CDR2 FQGNSA. The CDR3 here is CASSSPRTGKGTEAFF. In DNA form, the CDR3 reads TGTGCCAGCAGCTCCCCGAGGACAGGGAAGGGGACTGAAGCTTTCTTT.

The rearrangement links TRBV5-1 to TRBJ2-2; tentatively, D is TRBD1 (6 bases). Germline values: CDR1 SGHRS, CDR2 YFSETQ. V was trimmed by 1 base and J by 2 bases, leaving 9 bases between them. The CDR3 has 15 amino acids. The CDR3 loop is CASSLTGINTGELFF. DNA for the CDR3: TGCGCCAGCAGCTTGACAGGGATCAACACCGGGGAGCTGTTTTTT.

The chain recombines TRBV5-1 with TRBJ2-2, with D perhaps TRBD1 (6 bases). CDR1 and CDR2 (germline): SGHRS, YFSETQ. This CDR3 comprises 16 residues. V lost 2 bases and J 7 bases, leaving 18 bases between the germline ends. CDR3 coding DNA: TGCGCCAGCAGCTTAAACGACAGGCGCAGAGGCGGGGAGCTGTTTTTT. This codes for CASSLNDRRRGGELFF.

V usage is TRBV5-3 and J usage is TRBJ1-1; D is ambiguous. TRBV5-3 is an open reading frame, and its role is uncertain. The CDR3 extends over 16 amino acids. The ends were cut back, 4 bases at V and 0 bases at J, with 16 bases in the middle. In DNA form, the CDR3 reads TGTGCCAGAAGCCCTTCTCCGGCGGCTATGAACACTGAAGCTTTCTTT. As protein: CARSPSPAAMNTEAFF.

This clone was detected once. The chain links TRBV2 to TRBJ2-2, with D possibly being TRBD2 (5 bases). The germline CDR1 and CDR2 sequences are SNHLY and FYNNEI. Trimming shortened V by 9 bases and J by 4 bases, and 21 bases separated the two germline ends. The CDR3 is made up of 16 amino acids. The CDR3 DNA is TGTGCCAGTACCGGTCCCGGGGTTAGGAGCACCGGGGAGCTGTTTTTT. Protein: CASTGPGVRSTGELFF.

The rearrangement joins TRBV19 to TRBJ1-4; 8 bases align to TRBD1. CDR1 and CDR2 (germline): LNHDA, SQIVND (reference sequence). The V segment lost 3 bases and the J segment 0 bases; nucleotides outside the gene matches: 12. This CDR3 has 19 amino acids. The CDR3 reads CASSIFQGARWATNEKLFF. Here the CDR3 DNA reads TGTGCCAGTAGTATTTTCCAGGGGGCGCGTTGGGCAACTAATGAAAAACTGTTTTTT.

The rearrangement uses TRBV6-5 and TRBJ1-6; maybe TRBD1 (5 bases). V was pared by 8 bases and J by 12 bases, with 17 bases between. The CDR3 length is 13 residues. Germline V gene sequence: CDR1 MNHEY, CDR2 SVGAGI. CDR3 amino acids: CASSGGVMLPLHF. The CDR3 nucleotides read TGTGCCAGCTCGGGGGGGGTCATGTTACCCCTCCACTTT.

The chain couples TRBV4-1 to TRBJ1-2; 8 positions agree with TRBD1. Germline values: CDR1 MGHRA, CDR2 YSYEKL. The CDR3 runs to 16 residues. The junction had 10 bases not matched to a gene; V was cut back by 2 bases and J by 5 bases. Here the CDR3 DNA reads TGCGCCAGCAGCCAACGGACAGGGACCACCATGTATGGCTACACCTTC. Amino acid sequence: CASSQRTGTTMYGYTF.

Comments on this clone: One junction end does not reproduce the germline sequence, and a read error may be involved. This chain joins TRBV7-3 and TRBJ2-1, with 9 bases aligning to TRBD2. Looked up from germline, CDR1 is SGHTA and CDR2 is FQGTGA. The CDR3 length is 14 residues. CDR3: CVSSLSGGNNEQFF. The DNA of the CDR3 is TGTGTCAGCAGCCTGAGCGGGGGGAACAATGAGCAGTTCTTC. The variable domain in full, with the rest retrieved from reference TRBV7-3 and TRBJ2-1, is GAGVSQTPSNKVTEKGKYVELRCDPISGHTALYWYRQSLGQGPEFLIYFQGTGAADDSGLPNDRFFAVRPEGSVSTLKIQRTERGDSAVYLCVSSLSGGNNEQFFGPGTRLTVL.

This chain uses TRBV12-3 or TRBV12-4 with TRBJ2-1; TRBD2 matches at 11 bases. The trim removed 6 bases at V and 10 bases at J, leaving 5 bases unmatched. This CDR3 is 13 amino acids long. CDR3 coding DNA: TGTGCCAGCAGCAAACTAGCGGGGGAAGAGCAGTTCTTC. Protein product: CASSKLAGEEQFF.